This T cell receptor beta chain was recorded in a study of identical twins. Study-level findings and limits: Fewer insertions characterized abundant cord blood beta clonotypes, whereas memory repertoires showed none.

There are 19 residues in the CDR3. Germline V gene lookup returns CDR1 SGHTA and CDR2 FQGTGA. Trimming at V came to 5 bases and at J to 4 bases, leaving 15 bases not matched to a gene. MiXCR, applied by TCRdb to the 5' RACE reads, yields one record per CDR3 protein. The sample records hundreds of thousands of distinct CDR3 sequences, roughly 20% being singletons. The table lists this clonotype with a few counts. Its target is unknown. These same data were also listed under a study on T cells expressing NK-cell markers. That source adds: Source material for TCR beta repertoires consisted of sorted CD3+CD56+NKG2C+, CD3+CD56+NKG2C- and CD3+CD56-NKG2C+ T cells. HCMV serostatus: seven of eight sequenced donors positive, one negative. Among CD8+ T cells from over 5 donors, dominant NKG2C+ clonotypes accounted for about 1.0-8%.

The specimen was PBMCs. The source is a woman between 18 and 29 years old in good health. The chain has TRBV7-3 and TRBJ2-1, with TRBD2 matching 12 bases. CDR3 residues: CASSTGLAGGPGFYNEQFF. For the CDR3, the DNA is TGTGCCAGCAGCACAGGGCTAGCGGGGGGGCCAGGGTTTTACAATGAGCAGTTCTTC.